A single sample gave rise to the 18 T cell receptor beta chains below, sequenced in a study of shared clonotypes between healthy human individuals. The method was immunoSEQ multiplex PCR; TCRdb's version includes in-frame clones alone and lacks a portion of them. The repertoire holds millions of clones, with roughly 92% as singletons. The specimen was naive CD4+ T cells sorted from blood. Subset meaning: CD45RA+ positively selected. The receptors were sampled from a man aged 18 to 30 in good health.

On this clone: The sample has other DNA sequences that encode this CDR3 too. V usage is TRBV25-1 and J usage is TRBJ2-2; D not certain. In germline, CDR1 is MGHDK, CDR2 SYGVNS. Trimming left V 2 bases short and J 2 bases short, with 0 bases between. This CDR3 has 12 residues. CDR3 amino acids: CASSENTGELFF. For the CDR3, the DNA is TGTGCCAGCAGTGAAAACACCGGGGAGCTGTTTTTT.

This chain uses TRBV27 with TRBJ1-4, with D tentatively TRBD1 (5 bases). This CDR3 is 14 amino acids long. Germline V gene sequence: CDR1 MNHEY, CDR2 SMNVEV (reference sequence). Trimming cost V 6 bases and J 7 bases, with 15 bases left between them. DNA for the CDR3: TGTGCCAGCAGGTTAGCAGGGATCGGTGAAAAACTGTTTTTT. Its translation is CASRLAGIGEKLFF.

The V gene is TRBV25-1, the J gene TRBJ2-3, with no clear D. This CDR3 comprises 11 residues. Looked up from germline, CDR1 is MGHDK and CDR2 is SYGVNS. Trimming shortened V by 0 bases and J by 7 bases, and 2 bases separated the two germline ends. The CDR3 region has the DNA TGTGCCAGCAGTGAATATAATACGCAGTATTTT. Protein product: CASSEYNTQYF.

The J gene is TRBJ1-4, the V gene TRBV4-1, with a tentative D call TRBD1 (5 bases). CDR1 MGHRA and CDR2 YSYEKL come from the germline V gene. V was clipped by 0 bases and J by 8 bases, with 13 bases between them. This CDR3 region has 15 residues. CDR3 region: CASSQDGRVGEKLFF. In DNA form, the CDR3 reads TGCGCCAGCAGCCAAGACGGCAGGGTGGGGGAAAAACTGTTTTTT.

The V gene is TRBV6-5, the J gene TRBJ2-7; possible D gene TRBD1, 6 bases. This CDR3 region has 11 residues. Germline CDR1 MNHEY, CDR2 SVGAGI. The ends were cut back, 8 bases at V and 6 bases at J, with 11 bases in the middle. The CDR3: CASGSGVEQYF. As DNA, the CDR3 is TGTGCCAGCGGGTCAGGGGTCGAGCAGTACTTC.

This clone was found once. This chain joins TRBV19 and TRBJ1-6; 9 nucleotides match TRBD1. V was clipped by 5 bases and J by 9 bases; unmatched bases: 11. The length of the CDR3 is 16 residues. CDR1 is LNHDA, CDR2 SQIVND, per germline (reference sequence). CDR3 sequence: CASSPVTTGGASPLHF. Here the CDR3 DNA reads TGTGCCAGTAGTCCGGTTACGACAGGGGGTGCTTCACCCCTCCACTTT.

With regard to this clone: An end of the junction differs from the germline gene, which may be a read error. The genes are TRBV29-1 and TRBJ2-5, with 8 bases that match TRBD2. CDR3 length equals 13 residues. CDR1 is SQVTM and CDR2 is ANQGSEA in the germline V gene. CDR3 region: CGVARGAQETQYF. In DNA, the CDR3 is TGCGGCGTTGCGCGGGGGGCTCAAGAGACCCAGTACTTC.

The rearrangement uses TRBV19 and TRBJ2-2, with a weak D call TRBD1 (6 bases). Germline loops: CDR1 LNHDA, CDR2 SQIVND (reference sequence). Trimming removed 5 bases at V and 1 base at J, with 11 bases between. CDR3 length: 15 residues. CDR3 coding DNA: TGTGCCAGTAGTGCCGGGACAAAGAACACCGGGGAGCTGTTTTTT. Amino acid sequence: CASSAGTKNTGELFF. Full variable domain (rest looked up from reference TRBV19 and TRBJ2-2): DGGITQSPKYLFRKEGQNVTLSCEQNLNHDAMYWYRQDPGQGLRLIYYSQIVNDFQKGDIAEGYSVSREKKESFPLTVTSAQKNPTAFYLCASSAGTKNTGELFFGEGSRLTVL.

As DNA, the CDR3 is TGTGCCAGCACTAGGTTTGGCGGGAGTATGTCCTACAATGAGCAGTTCTTC. Protein sequence: CASTRFGGSMSYNEQFF. The chain uses TRBV27 and TRBJ2-1; 7 positions match TRBD2. V shed 7 bases, J shed 1 base, and the junction held 13 bases outside the gene matches. The V gene's germline CDR1 is MNHEY and CDR2 SMNVEV (reference sequence). This CDR3 comprises 17 residues.

Comments on this clone: At the DNA level, this CDR3 is encoded by other sequences in the same sample as well. The V call is TRBV6-5, the J call TRBJ2-5; perhaps D is TRBD1 or TRBD2 (5 bases each). CDR1 and CDR2 from the germline V gene are MNHEY and SVGAGI. Trimming stripped 6 bases from V and 3 bases from J, with 8 bases between. The CDR3 consists of 12 residues. The CDR3 loop reads CASRRGEETQYF. In nucleotides, the CDR3 is TGTGCCAGCAGGAGGGGAGAAGAGACCCAGTACTTC.

This chain joins TRBV6-1 and TRBJ1-5; D uncertain. CDR3 size: 13 residues. From germline, CDR1 is MNHNS and CDR2 SASEGT. Trimming removed 6 bases from V and 7 bases from J, with 13 bases in between. The CDR3 here is CASSPSQAQPQHF. CDR3 nucleotide sequence: TGTGCCAGCAGCCCGAGCCAGGCGCAGCCCCAGCATTTT.

V is TRBV18 and J is TRBJ2-5; TRBD1 is a possible D gene (6 bases). The CDR3 extends over 15 amino acids. V lost 4 bases, J lost 5 bases, and 17 bases lay in between. Germline V gene data show CDR1 as KGHSH and CDR2 as LQKENI. CDR3 in DNA: TGTGCCAGCTCACTAGGTGACAGGCCTTCTGAGACCCAGTACTTC. It encodes CASSLGDRPSETQYF. The full variable domain, its missing parts supplied by reference TRBV18 and TRBJ2-5, is NAGVMQNPRHLVRRRGQEARLRCSPMKGHSHVYWYRQLPEEGLKFMVYLQKENIIDESGMPKERFSAEFPKEGPSILRIQQVVRGDSAAYFCASSLGDRPSETQYFGPGTRLLVL.

The rearrangement joins TRBV5-1 to TRBJ2-7; D remains ambiguous. Trimming shortened V by 1 base and J by 5 bases, and 13 bases separated the two germline ends. CDR1 SGHRS and CDR2 YFSETQ come from the germline V gene. The CDR3 loop spans 14 amino acids. CDR3 loop: CASSLIGSSHEQYF. The CDR3, as DNA: TGCGCCAGCAGCTTGATAGGGTCTTCACACGAGCAGTACTTC.

The chain joins TRBV2 to TRBJ1-6; 7 positions agree with TRBD1. V trimming: 2 bases; J trimming: 15 bases; junction bases outside the gene matches: 4. There are 12 residues in the CDR3. Germline values: CDR1 SNHLY, CDR2 FYNNEI. The CDR3 nucleotides read TGTGCCAGCAGTGAACCAAGGGGGCTCCTCCACTTT. Its translation is CASSEPRGLLHF.

The V and J genes are TRBV2 and TRBJ2-5; 8 bases align to TRBD1. CDR1 is SNHLY and CDR2 is FYNNEI in the germline V gene. The CDR3 contains 14 residues. J lost 5 bases, V lost 6 bases, and 8 bases had no gene match. In DNA, the CDR3 is TGTGCCAGCAGCCAGGACAGGGTTGGGGAGACCCAGTACTTC. Its protein product is CASSQDRVGETQYF.

About this clone: This CDR3 is also generated by other DNA sequences in the sample. This chain joins TRBV19 and TRBJ1-5, with D tentatively TRBD1 (6 bases). The CDR3 is made up of 15 amino acids. The germline CDR1 and CDR2 sequences are LNHDA and SQIVND (reference sequence). V was pared by 1 base and J by 4 bases, with 11 bases between. The chain's CDR3 is CASSIVGGANQPQHF. As DNA, the CDR3 is TGTGCCAGTAGTATAGTGGGGGGGGCGAATCAGCCCCAGCATTTT.

The J gene is TRBJ2-1, the V gene TRBV27; TRBD1 is a possible D gene (6 bases). The V end lost 4 bases, the J end lost 6 bases, and 13 bases lay between the germline ends. The CDR3 has 14 amino acids. CDR1 MNHEY and CDR2 SMNVEV come from the germline V gene (reference sequence). CDR3: CASSSPRQANEQFF. Here the CDR3 DNA reads TGTGCCAGCAGTTCTCCCCGACAGGCCAATGAGCAGTTCTTC.

V and J are TRBV19 and TRBJ1-1; D gene ambiguous. This CDR3 region has 14 residues. The V end was cut by 6 bases, the J end by 5 bases, with 16 bases between. Germline values: CDR1 LNHDA, CDR2 SQIVND (reference sequence). CDR3 nucleotides: TGTGCCAGTAGCCCAGGAGGTAAGATGACTGAAGCTTTCTTT. Amino acid sequence: CASSPGGKMTEAFF.